Below are 31 T cell receptor beta chains sequenced from a single sample in a study of patients and donors after allogeneic stem cell transplantation (dated by TCRdb to 2020 to 2021). Library construction relied on RT-PCR. For sequencing, a NextSeq 550 was employed. The public sequencing data were trimmed at Q25 with fastp and processed into clonotypes with MiXCR by TCRdb, which kept only in-frame beta chains. Each CDR3 protein gets just one entry, which takes the most common genes and DNA from the rows behind it. This sample gives about 1,700 distinct CDR3 sequences in total; over 3.5% of them show up just once. Clones ranked in the top ten supply under 15% of the sample. The sample was blood, either unsorted or a sorted T cell fraction (not recorded which). The receptors were gathered from a human donor who was either an allogeneic HSCT recipient or a stem cell or donor lymphocyte infusion donor (not recorded which). It is not recorded whose cells these are; they may come from a transplant donor.

This clonotype was observed a few times. The chain employs TRBV7-8 and TRBJ1-1; D call uncertain. The CDR3 is 12 amino acids. With 1 base removed from V and 10 bases from J, the gap between germline ends came to 10 bases. Germline lookup yields CDR1 SGHVS and CDR2 FQNEAQ. This chain's CDR3 is CASSLDVSGAFF. The DNA of the CDR3 is TGTGCCAGCAGCTTAGATGTTAGTGGAGCTTTCTTT.

This clonotype is medium-sized by share. The rearrangement uses TRBV7-8 and TRBJ2-5, with TRBD2 matching over 7 bases. In germline, CDR1 is SGHVS, CDR2 FQNEAQ. V lost 2 bases and J lost 7; bases outside the gene matches: 13. This CDR3 spans 16 amino acids. The CDR3 spells CASSLSVAGLPRTQYF. The CDR3 nucleotides read TGTGCCAGCAGCTTATCGGTAGCGGGCCTTCCAAGGACCCAGTACTTC.

The chain recombines TRBV20-1 with TRBJ1-2; TRBD1 matches 10 bases. The CDR3 spans 17 residues. After removal of 1 base from V and 6 bases from J, the junction contained 14 bases not matched to a gene. The germline V gene has CDR1 DFQATT and CDR2 SNEGSKA (reference sequence). Written as DNA, the CDR3 is TGCAGTGCTAGAGGCTATCGGCCGAGACAGGGGGCGAATGGCTACACCTTC. It specifies CSARGYRPRQGANGYTF.

By sample fraction, this clonotype is medium-sized. The chain recombines TRBV6-2 or TRBV6-3 with TRBJ2-1; D is perhaps TRBD1 (6 bases). The germline V gene encodes CDR1 MNHEY and CDR2 SVGEGT. The length of the CDR3 is 15 residues. Trimming left V 6 bases short and J 3 bases short, with 15 bases between. In DNA form, the CDR3 reads TGTGCCAGCAGCCCAGCAGGGGTCTACTACAATGAGCAGTTCTTC. The encoded protein is CASSPAGVYYNEQFF.

This clonotype has more than one count but fewer than ten. The rearrangement uses TRBV5-1 and TRBJ2-5; D is unclear. With 3 bases removed from V and 5 bases from J, the gap between germline ends came to 11 bases. CDR1 and CDR2 (germline): SGHRS, YFSETQ. This CDR3 has 13 residues. In nucleotides, the CDR3 is TGCGCCAGCAGCTCCGGACCCCAGGAGACCCAGTACTTC. Its translation is CASSSGPQETQYF.

This clonotype is labeled as medium-sized. The gene calls are TRBV7-3 and TRBJ2-3, with D unclear. Germline V lookup: CDR1 SGHTA, CDR2 FQGTGA. V lost 5 bases, J lost 6 bases, and 9 bases lay in between. This CDR3 comprises 12 residues. CDR3 sequence: CASSPNRDTQYF. CDR3 DNA sequence: TGTGCCAGCAGCCCAAATCGGGATACGCAGTATTTT.

In its sample, this clonotype ranks as medium-sized. The V and J genes are TRBV18 and TRBJ2-1, with D unclear. The V gene's germline CDR1 is KGHSH and CDR2 LQKENI. The CDR3 length is 12 residues. The V and J ends lost 5 bases and 5 bases respectively, with 7 bases between them. The CDR3 region has the DNA TGTGCCAGCTCATCGGATGACAATGAGCAGTTCTTC. It translates to CASSSDDNEQFF.

By share, this clonotype counts as large. The chain has TRBV7-9 and TRBJ2-5, with TRBD1 as a possible D gene (6 bases). This CDR3 contains 14 residues. Germline V gene data show CDR1 as SEHNR and CDR2 as FQNEAQ (reference sequence). V lost 4 bases, J lost 2 bases, and 11 bases lay in between. This chain's CDR3 is CASSSWQGQETQYF. CDR3 in DNA: TGTGCCAGCAGCTCCTGGCAGGGGCAAGAGACCCAGTACTTC.

DNA for the CDR3: TGTGCCAGCAGCGTCGGCGGGACAGATACGCAGTATTTT. Translation: CASSVGGTDTQYF. The gene calls are TRBV9 and TRBJ2-3; weak D call: TRBD2 (5 bases). CDR3 size: 13 residues. V lost 2 bases, J lost 3 bases, and 7 bases lay in between. CDR1 SGDLS and CDR2 YYNGEE come from the germline V gene. Filled out from reference TRBV9 and TRBJ2-3, the complete variable domain reads DSGVTQTPKHLITATGQRVTLRCSPRSGDLSVYWYQQSLDQGLQFLIQYYNGEERAKGNILERFSAQQFPDLHSELNLSSLELGDSALYFCASSVGGTDTQYFGPGTRLTVL.

This clonotype is categorized as medium-sized. The chain couples TRBV5-1 to TRBJ1-2; no clear D gene. CDR3 length: 14 amino acids. The germline V and J ends were trimmed by 0 bases and 0 bases, with 6 bases remaining between them. The germline V gene encodes CDR1 SGHRS and CDR2 YFSETQ. The CDR3 bases are TGCGCCAGCAGCTTGGATTTAGCTAACTATGGCTACACCTTC. It translates to CASSLDLANYGYTF.

In this sample, this clonotype turned up once. This chain links TRBV5-8 with TRBJ2-3, with D possibly matching TRBD2 (6 bases). Germline-derived CDR1 and CDR2 are SGHTS and YDEGEE. Trimming left V 5 bases short and J 3 bases short, with 16 bases between. The CDR3 length is 15 residues. This CDR3 reads CASSFGGRTTDTQYF. The CDR3 bases are TGTGCCAGCAGTTTTGGGGGGAGAACGACAGATACGCAGTATTTT.

This clonotype qualifies as medium-sized. This chain connects TRBV5-1 to TRBJ2-4; no reliable D call. The CDR3 has 16 amino acids. Per germline, CDR1 SGHRS and CDR2 YFSETQ. Trimming shortened V by 4 bases and J by 8 bases, and 22 bases separated the two germline ends. The CDR3 loop is CASSASPTRFLDIQYF. CDR3 sequence (DNA): TGCGCCAGCAGCGCCAGCCCTACAAGGTTCTTGGACATTCAGTACTTC.

This clonotype is judged large. CDR3 nucleotide sequence: TGTGCCAGCAGGGGCAGTCTGCCTACCTACGAGCAGTACTTC. Translated, it gives CASRGSLPTYEQYF. The rearrangement uses TRBV6-2 or TRBV6-3 and TRBJ2-7, with D unresolved. Trimming removed 6 bases from V and 2 bases from J, with 14 bases in between. Per germline, CDR1 MNHEY and CDR2 SVGEGT. The CDR3 has 14 residues.

This clonotype is categorized as medium-sized. V gene TRBV19 combines with J gene TRBJ2-1, with D hard to call. Germline lookup yields CDR1 LNHDA and CDR2 SQIVND (reference sequence). Between the trimmed V and J ends, which lost 3 bases and 2 bases, there was a span of 11 bases. The CDR3 sequence is 15 residues long. CDR3: CASSMETEPYNEQFF. As DNA, the CDR3 is TGTGCCAGTAGTATGGAAACCGAGCCCTACAATGAGCAGTTCTTC.

Comments on this clonotype: One end of the junction fails to match germline, which may point to a read error. The rearrangement uses TRBV6-2 or TRBV6-3 and TRBJ2-7; D may be TRBD1 (6 bases). Germline assignment: CDR1 MNHEY and CDR2 SVGEGT. This CDR3 comprises 12 residues. The CDR3: CASSADSARPDF. The CDR3 coding sequence is TGTGCCAGCAGTGCGGACAGTGCCCGCCCTGATTTC.

This clonotype appeared a few times. This chain links TRBV6-1 with TRBJ2-3; D is ambiguous. CDR1 and CDR2 (germline): MNHNS, SASEGT. The V end was cut by 6 bases, the J end by 5 bases, with 9 bases between. The CDR3 runs 12 residues. DNA for the CDR3: TGTGCCAGCAGGGATTCGGGAGATACGCAGTATTTT. Protein: CASRDSGDTQYF.

This clonotype qualifies as large. The chain links TRBV6-2 or TRBV6-3 to TRBJ2-1, with 7 positions matching TRBD2. The germline V gene encodes CDR1 MNHEY and CDR2 SVGEGT. The CDR3 consists of 14 residues. Losses at the gene ends were 10 bases for V and 10 bases for J; bases not matched to a gene: 16. The DNA of the CDR3 is TGTGCCACCCTTTTAGCGGGCGTTGGATTGGAGCAGTTCTTC. As protein: CATLLAGVGLEQFF.

This clonotype counts as medium-sized. V is TRBV6-5 and J is TRBJ2-7; TRBD1 or TRBD2 may be the D gene (6 bases each). The CDR3 has 12 amino acids. The germline V and J ends were trimmed by 8 bases and 4 bases, with 12 bases remaining between them. Germline V gene lookup returns CDR1 MNHEY and CDR2 SVGAGI. CDR3 sequence (DNA): TGTGCCAGCTACGGGGGCGGGTACGAGCAGTACTTC. Its protein is CASYGGGYEQYF.

This clonotype ranks as medium-sized. The chain employs TRBV19 and TRBJ2-2, with D hard to call. CDR1 is LNHDA, CDR2 SQIVND, per germline (reference sequence). Deletions cut 4 bases from V and 3 bases from J, with 12 bases between. The CDR3 runs 15 residues. The DNA of the CDR3 is TGTGCCAGTAGTAGTCCGTTACCCTACACCGGGGAGCTGTTTTTT. Encoded protein: CASSSPLPYTGELFF.

The J gene is TRBJ2-1, the V gene TRBV6-6, with D unclear. This CDR3 contains 12 residues. The V end lost 0 bases, the J end lost 7 bases, and 4 bases lay between the germline ends. CDR1 and CDR2 (germline): MNHNY, SVGAGI (reference sequence). The CDR3 region is CASSYSQNEQFF. The CDR3, as DNA: TGTGCCAGCAGTTACTCCCAAAATGAGCAGTTCTTC.

This clonotype is judged large. CDR3 bases: TGTGCCAGCAGACAAGGACGCGGCTACAATGAGCAGTTCTTC. This translates into CASRQGRGYNEQFF. The chain is built from TRBV12-3 or TRBV12-4 and TRBJ2-1; D is ambiguous. The CDR3 runs 14 residues. With 6 bases removed from V and 3 bases from J, the gap between germline ends came to 12 bases.

This sequence joins TRBV27 and TRBJ2-7; TRBD1 might be the D (6 bases). Trimming left V 4 bases short and J 5 bases short, with 15 bases between. Germline V lookup: CDR1 MNHEY, CDR2 SMNVEV (reference sequence). The CDR3 totals 14 residues. The CDR3 DNA reads as TGTGCCAGCAGTTCTCAGGGGTCCCTAAACGAGCAGTACTTC. It codes for CASSSQGSLNEQYF.

The chain recombines TRBV7-6 with TRBJ2-3, with TRBD2 identical over 7 bases. Germline CDR1 is SGHVS and CDR2 is FNYEAQ. The CDR3 covers 15 residues. V was clipped by 4 bases and J by 5 bases; unmatched bases: 9. CDR3 bases: TGTGCCAGCAGCTCCTTGGGACTAACAGGAGATACGCAGTATTTT. It yields the protein CASSSLGLTGDTQYF. The whole variable domain, filled in from reference TRBV7-6 and TRBJ2-3, reads GAGVSQSPRYKVTKRGQDVALRCDPISGHVSLYWYRQALGQGPEFLTYFNYEAQQDKSGLPNDRFSAERPEGSISTLTIQRTEQRDSAMYRCASSSLGLTGDTQYFGPGTRLTVL.

The sample holds a few counts of this clonotype. CDR3 amino acids: CASRSAGGGTYEQYF. The CDR3 nucleotides read TGTGCCAGCAGATCTGCGGGAGGAGGTACCTACGAGCAGTACTTC. The chain recombines TRBV6-2 or TRBV6-3 with TRBJ2-7; TRBD2 matches 8 bases. The CDR3 covers 15 residues. V lost 6 bases to trimming and J lost 2 bases; unmatched junction nucleotides: 9. The germline V gene has CDR1 MNHEY and CDR2 SVGEGT.

This clonotype was observed a few times. J is TRBJ2-1 and V is TRBV27; tentatively, D is TRBD2 (5 bases). The CDR3 is 14 amino acids. With 4 bases removed from V and 5 bases from J, the gap between germline ends came to 12 bases. Germline CDR1 reads MNHEY; CDR2 reads SMNVEV (reference sequence). In DNA, the CDR3 is TGTGCCAGCAGTTCCAGCGGACCTCACAATGAGCAGTTCTTC. This encodes CASSSSGPHNEQFF.

The chain employs TRBV29-1 and TRBJ2-4; 7 positions agree with TRBD1. The J segment lost 7 bases and the V segment lost 4 bases, leaving 7 bases of the junction unmatched. Germline CDR1 SQVTM, CDR2 ANQGSEA. The CDR3 runs to 13 residues. The CDR3 is CSVVGTVGNIQYF. CDR3 bases: TGCAGCGTTGTAGGGACAGTCGGTAACATTCAGTACTTC.

In its sample, this clonotype ranks as medium-sized. The V gene is TRBV11-2, the J gene TRBJ2-1, with TRBD2 matching 11 bases. Germline V CDR1 and CDR2: SGHAT, FQNNGV. V was clipped by 3 bases and J by 2 bases; unmatched bases: 3. This CDR3 comprises 16 residues. CDR3 sequence reads: CASSLRGLAAYNEQFF. In nucleotides, the CDR3 is TGTGCCAGCAGCTTGAGGGGACTAGCGGCCTACAATGAGCAGTTCTTC.

By its share, this clonotype is medium-sized (0.01 to 0.1%). This chain links TRBV2 with TRBJ2-3, with 7 bases lining up with TRBD2. V shed 8 bases, J shed 3 bases, and the junction held 11 bases outside the gene matches. The CDR3 is 15 amino acids. The germline V gene encodes CDR1 SNHLY and CDR2 FYNNEI. In nucleotides, the CDR3 is TGTGCCAGCTCCAGCGGGAATTTGGGAACAGATACGCAGTATTTT. Its protein is CASSSGNLGTDTQYF.

This clonotype was seen a handful of times. V is TRBV2 and J is TRBJ2-7; 8 bases are shared with TRBD1. This CDR3 is 12 amino acids long. Germline V CDR1 and CDR2: SNHLY, FYNNEI. J was trimmed by 6 bases and V by 6 bases; bases with no gene match: 4. The CDR3 loop is CASSPQGGEQYF. The DNA for the CDR3 is TGTGCCAGCAGCCCACAGGGGGGCGAGCAGTACTTC.

By share, this clonotype counts as large (0.1 to 1%). The V and J genes are TRBV15 and TRBJ2-1; D is unresolved. Germline CDR1 LNHNV, CDR2 YYDKDF (reference sequence). The CDR3 runs 14 residues. Trimming stripped 0 bases from V and 3 bases from J, with 6 bases between. CDR3 DNA sequence: TGTGCCACCAGCAGAGAACTCAGCTACAATGAGCAGTTCTTC. Its translation is CATSRELSYNEQFF.

This clonotype is medium-sized. The chain joins TRBV25-1 to TRBJ2-5; D may correspond to TRBD1 or TRBD2 (5 bases each). The V end lost 9 bases, the J end lost 1 base, and 9 bases lay between the germline ends. The CDR3 loop spans 12 amino acids. Looked up from germline, CDR1 is MGHDK and CDR2 is SYGVNS. The CDR3 DNA reads TGTGCCAGGGGACGGTTCCAAGAGACCCAGTACTTC. This codes for CARGRFQETQYF. Full variable domain (remainder filled in from reference TRBV25-1 and TRBJ2-5): EADIYQTPRYLVIGTGKKITLECSQTMGHDKMYWYQQDPGMELHLIHYSYGVNSTEKGDLSSESTVSRIRTEHFPLTLESARPSHTSQYLCARGRFQETQYFGPGTRLLVL.